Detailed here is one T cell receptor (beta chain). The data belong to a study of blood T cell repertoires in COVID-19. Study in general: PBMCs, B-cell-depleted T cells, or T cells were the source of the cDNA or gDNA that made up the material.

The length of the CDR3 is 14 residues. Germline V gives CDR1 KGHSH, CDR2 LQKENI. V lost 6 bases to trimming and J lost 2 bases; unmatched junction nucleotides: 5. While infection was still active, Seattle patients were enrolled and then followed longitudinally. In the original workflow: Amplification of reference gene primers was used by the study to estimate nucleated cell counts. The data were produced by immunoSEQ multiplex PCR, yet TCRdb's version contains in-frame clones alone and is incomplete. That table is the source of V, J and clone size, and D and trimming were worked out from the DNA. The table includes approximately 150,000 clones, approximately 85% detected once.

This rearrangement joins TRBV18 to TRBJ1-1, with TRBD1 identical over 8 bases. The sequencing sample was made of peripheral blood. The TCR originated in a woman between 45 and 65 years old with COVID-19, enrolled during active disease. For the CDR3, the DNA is TGTGCCAGCTCCCAACCAGGGGGCAACACTGAAGCTTTCTTT. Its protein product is CASSQPGGNTEAFF.